This T cell receptor beta chain was observed in a study of T cells in Graves' hyperthyroidism and ophthalmopathy. The CDR3 is 14 residues long. Germline CDR1 MDHEN, CDR2 SYDVKM. The V end was cut by 2 bases, the J end by 3 bases, with 8 bases between. This clonotype was seen at least ten times. RNA transcripts were the template for amplifying TCR beta CDR3 regions. HTBI primers were used for first-round RT-PCR of the TCR CDR3. Via MiXCR, TCRdb re-called the multiplex PCR reads, giving one row per CDR3 protein. The table includes approximately 420,000 distinct CDR3 sequences, about 16% detected once. The study defined stable Graves' hyperthyroidism as no ophthalmopathy progression within 18 months. Uncontrolled infection, other autoimmune disease, pregnancy or lactation barred patients from enrollment. For the diagnoses, clinical symptoms, serum thyroxine and TRAb, thyroid ultrasound and orbital computed tomography were used.

The clonotype originates from a woman under 40 with Graves' hyperthyroidism. V and J are TRBV28 and TRBJ1-5; D remains ambiguous. Sequenced: blood. The DNA of the CDR3 is TGTGCCAGCAGTTTAACGGGGTTCAATCAGCCCCAGCATTTT. Its translation is CASSLTGFNQPQHF.